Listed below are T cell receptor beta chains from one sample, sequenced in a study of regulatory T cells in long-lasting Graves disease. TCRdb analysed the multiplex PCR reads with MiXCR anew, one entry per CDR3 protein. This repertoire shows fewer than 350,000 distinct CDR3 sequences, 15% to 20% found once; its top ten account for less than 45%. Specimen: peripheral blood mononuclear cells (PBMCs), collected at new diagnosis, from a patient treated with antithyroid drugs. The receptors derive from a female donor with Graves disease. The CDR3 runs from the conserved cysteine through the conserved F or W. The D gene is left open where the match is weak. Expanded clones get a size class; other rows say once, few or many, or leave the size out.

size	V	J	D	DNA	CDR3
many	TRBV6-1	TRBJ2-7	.	TGTGCCAGCAGTGAAGTTCCCGGAGGGGGGGAGCAGTACTTC	CASSEVPGGGEQYF
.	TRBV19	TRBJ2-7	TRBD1	TGTGCCAGTAGTCCCCAACTCGGGGACAGGGTCCACGAGCAGTACTTC	CASSPQLGDRVHEQYF
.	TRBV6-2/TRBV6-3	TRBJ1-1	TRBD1	TGTGCCAGCAACCCGACAGGGGATCAGCACTCAGCTTTCTTT	CASNPTGDQHSAFF
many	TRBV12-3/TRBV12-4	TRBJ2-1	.	TGTGCCAGCAGTGCGACTAGGAGTAGCGAGCAGTTCTTC	CASSATRSSEQFF
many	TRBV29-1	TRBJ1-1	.	TGCAGCGTCGGGACCTCTAACACTGAAGCTTTCTTT	CSVGTSNTEAFF
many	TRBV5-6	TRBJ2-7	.	TGTGCCAGCAGAAGTAAAGGGGCTGTGAGGGAGCAGTACTTC	CASRSKGAVREQYF
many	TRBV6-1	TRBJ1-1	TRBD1	TGTGCCAGCGGGAGACAGGGCCGGTTGAACACTGAAGCTTTCTTT	CASGRQGRLNTEAFF
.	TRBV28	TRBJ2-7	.	TGTGCCACCCACGTCAGGGCTGATACCTACGAGCAGTACTTC	CATHVRADTYEQYF
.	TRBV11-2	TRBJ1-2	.	TGTGCCAGCAGTCAACTAGTCAACGCTAACTATGGCTACACCTTC	CASSQLVNANYGYTF
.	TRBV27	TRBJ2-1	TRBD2	TGTGCCAGCAGTTCATCCCAGGGACTAGATTACAATGAGCAGTTCTTC	CASSSSQGLDYNEQFF
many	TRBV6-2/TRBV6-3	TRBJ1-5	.	TGTGCCAGCAGTGAAATGGGGAGCGGCAATCAGCCCCAGCATTTT	CASSEMGSGNQPQHF
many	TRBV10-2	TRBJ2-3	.	TGCGCCAGCAGGGGTGGACAGTCAGGGGACACAGATACGCAGTATTTT	CASRGGQSGDTDTQYF
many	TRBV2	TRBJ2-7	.	TGTGCCAGCAGTGACCAGGATGTCCACGAGCAGTACTTC	CASSDQDVHEQYF
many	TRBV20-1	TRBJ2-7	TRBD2	TGCAGTGCTAGGGTGAGCGGGAGTGCGTCCTACGAGCAGTACTTC	CSARVSGSASYEQYF
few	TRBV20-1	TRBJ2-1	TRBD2	TGCAGTGCTAAGCCCTGGGGACTAGCCCTCAATGAGCAGTTCTTC	CSAKPWGLALNEQFF
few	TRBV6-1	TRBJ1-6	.	TGTGCCAGCAGTGACGGGTCGGGGGGTGTCGGTAATTCACCCCTCCACTTT	CASSDGSGGVGNSPLHF
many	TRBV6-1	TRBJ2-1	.	TGTGCCAGCAGTGAAGCGAGGGGTCTCTCCTACAATGAGCAGTTCTTC	CASSEARGLSYNEQFF
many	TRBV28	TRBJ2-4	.	TGTGCCAGCAGTCCGACCGGACAGGCCAAAAACATTCAGTACTTC	CASSPTGQAKNIQYF
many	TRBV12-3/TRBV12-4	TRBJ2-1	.	TGTGCCAGCAGTTTGACGTTGGCTAGCAGGAGTGCCAACTACAATGAGCAGTTCTTC	CASSLTLASRSANYNEQFF
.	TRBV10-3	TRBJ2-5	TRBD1	TGTGCCATCAGTGAGTCAACGGCACAGGGGGTCCAAGAGACCCAGTACTTC	CAISESTAQGVQETQYF
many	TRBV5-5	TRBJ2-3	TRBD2	TGTGCCAGCAGCTTGGGCAACGGGAGGGCAGATACGCAGTATTTT	CASSLGNGRADTQYF
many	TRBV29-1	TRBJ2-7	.	TGCAGCGTGGCCCGGACAGCGTCAACCTACGAGCAGTACTTC	CSVARTASTYEQYF
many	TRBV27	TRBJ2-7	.	TGTGCCAGCAGATCGATGCTAGCGGAGCAGTACTTC	CASRSMLAEQYF
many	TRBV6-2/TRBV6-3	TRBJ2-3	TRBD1	TGTGCCAGCAGTTACTCGATGGCCACAGGGGGCGCAACAGATACGCAGTATTTT	CASSYSMATGGATDTQYF
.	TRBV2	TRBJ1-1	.	TGTGCCAGCAGTCTGGGAGGGCCTGAAGCTTTCTTT	CASSLGGPEAFF
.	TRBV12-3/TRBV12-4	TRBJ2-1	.	TGTGCCAGCAGTTTCGACTTTGGCACCTACAATGAGCAGTTCTTC	CASSFDFGTYNEQFF
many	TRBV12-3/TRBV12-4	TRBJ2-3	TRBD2	TGTGCCAGCATTGTAGCGGGAGTTTCAGATACGCAGTATTTT	CASIVAGVSDTQYF
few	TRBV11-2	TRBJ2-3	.	TGTGCCAGCAGCTTAGTGTCAGACACAGATACGCAGTATTTT	CASSLVSDTDTQYF
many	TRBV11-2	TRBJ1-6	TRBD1	TGTGCCAGCAGCTTAGGAACGGGACAGACAGAATTT	CASSLGTGQTEF
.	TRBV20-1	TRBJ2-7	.	TGCAGTGCTAGAGATTTTTTGATCGGGGACGAGCAGTACTTC	CSARDFLIGDEQYF
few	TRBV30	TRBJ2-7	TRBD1	TGTGCCTGGAGACAGGGGGACGAGCAGTACTTC	CAWRQGDEQYF
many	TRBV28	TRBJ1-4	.	TGTGCCAGCAGTTTAAGGCTCTACGAAAAACTGTTTTTT	CASSLRLYEKLFF
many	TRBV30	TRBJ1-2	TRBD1	TGTGCCTGGAGTGTTGGACAGGGCCAGTCTTATGGCTACACCTTC	CAWSVGQGQSYGYTF
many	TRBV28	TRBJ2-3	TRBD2	TGTGCCAGCATTGGCGGGAGGGGGGGGAGCACAGATACGCAGTATTTT	CASIGGRGGSTDTQYF
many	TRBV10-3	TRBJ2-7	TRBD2	TGTGCCATCAGTGACCCCGGGACTAGCGGGAGGGCCCCCTACGAGCAGTACTTC	CAISDPGTSGRAPYEQYF
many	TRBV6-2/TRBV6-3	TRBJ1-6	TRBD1	TGTGCCAGCAGTTCCCAGAGGGGGCTTGGCAATTCACCCCTCCACTTT	CASSSQRGLGNSPLHF
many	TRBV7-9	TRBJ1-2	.	TGTGCCAGCAGCTTGGGACGGGATGGCTACACCTTC	CASSLGRDGYTF
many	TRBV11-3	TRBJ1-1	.	TGTGCCAGCAGCAAGCCCTCGAACACTGAAGCTTTCTTT	CASSKPSNTEAFF
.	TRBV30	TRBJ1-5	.	TGTGCCTGGAGCCCTCAAGGGGTAGGGGTTAATCAGCCCCAGCATTTT	CAWSPQGVGVNQPQHF
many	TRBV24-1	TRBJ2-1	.	TGTGCCACCAGTGTGGGGGAGAGCTCCTACAATGAGCAGTTCTTC	CATSVGESSYNEQFF
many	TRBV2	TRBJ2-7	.	TGTGCCAGCAGTGTGGGGATCCCCTACGAGCAGTACTTC	CASSVGIPYEQYF
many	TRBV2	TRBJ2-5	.	TGTGCCAGCAGTGAAGATTACGGGAGACAAGAGACCCAGTACTTC	CASSEDYGRQETQYF